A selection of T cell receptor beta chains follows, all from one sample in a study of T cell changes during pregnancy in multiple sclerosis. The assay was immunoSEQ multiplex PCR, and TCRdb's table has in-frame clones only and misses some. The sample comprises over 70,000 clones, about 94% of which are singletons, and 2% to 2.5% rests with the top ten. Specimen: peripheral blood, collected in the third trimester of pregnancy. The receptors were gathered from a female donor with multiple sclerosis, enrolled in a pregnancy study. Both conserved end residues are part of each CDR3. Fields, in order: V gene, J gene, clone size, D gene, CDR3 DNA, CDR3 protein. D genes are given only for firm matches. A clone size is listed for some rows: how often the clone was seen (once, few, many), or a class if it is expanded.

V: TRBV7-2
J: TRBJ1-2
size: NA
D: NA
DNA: TGTGCCAGCAGCTTCCCGGGGTACATCTATGGCTACACCTTC
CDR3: CASSFPGYIYGYTF

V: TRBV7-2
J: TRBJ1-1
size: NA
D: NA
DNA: TGTGCCAGCAGCTTGGTGTGGGGAGGGAACACTGAAGCTTTCTTT
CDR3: CASSLVWGGNTEAFF

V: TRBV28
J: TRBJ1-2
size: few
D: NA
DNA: TGTGCCAGCAGTTTGTGGGGAGACTATGGCTACACCTTC
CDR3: CASSLWGDYGYTF

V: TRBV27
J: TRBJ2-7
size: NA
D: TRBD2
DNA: TGTGCCAGCAGCACCGGGACTAGCGGGAGGGCGGACGAGCAGTACTTC
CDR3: CASSTGTSGRADEQYF

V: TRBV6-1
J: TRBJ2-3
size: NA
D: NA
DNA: TGTGCCAGCAGTGAAGTGGGGGGAGATACGCAGTATTTT
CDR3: CASSEVGGDTQYF

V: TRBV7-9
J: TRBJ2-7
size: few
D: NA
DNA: TGTGCCAGCAGCTTAGAAGGAGAACCCTACGAGCAGTACTTC
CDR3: CASSLEGEPYEQYF

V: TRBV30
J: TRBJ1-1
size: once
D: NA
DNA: TGTGCCTGGAGCGTGGCGGGGGGCGGCACTGAAGCTTTCTTT
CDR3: CAWSVAGGGTEAFF

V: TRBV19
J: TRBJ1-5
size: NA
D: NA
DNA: TGTGCCAGTAGTATGATGACAGGAAGCAATCAGCCCCAGCATTTT
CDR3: CASSMMTGSNQPQHF

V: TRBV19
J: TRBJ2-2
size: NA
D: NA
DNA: TGTGCCAGTAGTATAGATCAGGGTAGCACCGGGGAGCTGTTTTTT
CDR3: CASSIDQGSTGELFF

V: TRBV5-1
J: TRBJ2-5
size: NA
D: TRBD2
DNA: TGCGCCAGCAGCCCTCTAGCGGGAGAGACCCAGTACTTC
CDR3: CASSPLAGETQYF

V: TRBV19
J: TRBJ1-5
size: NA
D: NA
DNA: TGTGCCAGTAGCTCCTTCTATAGCAATCAGCCCCAGCATTTT
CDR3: CASSSFYSNQPQHF

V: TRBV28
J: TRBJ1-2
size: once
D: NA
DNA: TGTGCCAGCAGTGGACCTACGGGGGGCTACACCTTC
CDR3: CASSGPTGGYTF

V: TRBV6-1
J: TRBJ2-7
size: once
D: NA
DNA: TGTGCCAGCAGTGAGGGACTGGGCCCGGGCGAGCAGTACTTC
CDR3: CASSEGLGPGEQYF

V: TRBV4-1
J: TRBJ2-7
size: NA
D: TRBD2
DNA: TGCGCCAGCAGCCAAGAGAAGCGGGAGGGCTCCTACGAGCAGTACTTC
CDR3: CASSQEKREGSYEQYF

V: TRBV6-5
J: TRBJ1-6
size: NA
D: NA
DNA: TGTGCCAGCAGAGACGGGAATTCACCCCTCCACTTT
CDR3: CASRDGNSPLHF

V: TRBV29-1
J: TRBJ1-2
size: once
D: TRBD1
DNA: TGCAGCGTGGGGGGACAGCACTTCTATGGCTACACCTTC
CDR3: CSVGGQHFYGYTF

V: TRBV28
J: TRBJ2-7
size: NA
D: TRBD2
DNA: TGTGCCAGCACGCTAACTAGCGGCTACGAGCAGTACTTC
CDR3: CASTLTSGYEQYF

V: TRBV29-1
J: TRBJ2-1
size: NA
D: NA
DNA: TGCAGCGTTGATGGCACATATCTTTACAATGAGCAGTTCTTC
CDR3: CSVDGTYLYNEQFF

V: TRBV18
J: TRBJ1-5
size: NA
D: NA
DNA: TGTGCCAGCTCACCACTGGCCAATATCAAAAATCAGCCCCAGCATTTT
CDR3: CASSPLANIKNQPQHF

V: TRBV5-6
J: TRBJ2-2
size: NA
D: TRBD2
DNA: TGTGCCAGCAGCCCAGAACCCTGGGGGGGGGACGTTGGCGGGGAGCTGTTTTTT
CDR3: CASSPEPWGGDVGGELFF

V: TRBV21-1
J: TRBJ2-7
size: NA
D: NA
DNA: TGTGCCAGCAGCAAAAATCCCAAGCCGGGACTAGCGGGTACACTCCTTTCCTACGAGCAGTACTTC
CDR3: CASSKNPKPGLAGTLLSYEQYF

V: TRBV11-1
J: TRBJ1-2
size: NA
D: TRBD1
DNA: TGTGCCAGCAGCTTAGCCTGGACAGGGGGCGATGGCTACACCTTC
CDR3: CASSLAWTGGDGYTF

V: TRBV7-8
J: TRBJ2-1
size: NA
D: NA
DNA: TGTGCCAGCAGCTTAGATTCCTTCGGGAATGAGCAGTTCTTC
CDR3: CASSLDSFGNEQFF

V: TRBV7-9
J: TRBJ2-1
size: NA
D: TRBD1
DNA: TGTGCCAGCAGTCTCGACAGGGCCGTCTTC
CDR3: CASSLDRAVF

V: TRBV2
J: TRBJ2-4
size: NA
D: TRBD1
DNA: TGTGCCAGCAGTGTCGGACAGGTTCGAAACATTCAGTACTTC
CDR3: CASSVGQVRNIQYF

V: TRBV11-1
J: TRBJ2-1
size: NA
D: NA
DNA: TGTGCCAGCAGCTTAGCGGGCTTAGCGGCCAATGAGCAGTTCTTC
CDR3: CASSLAGLAANEQFF

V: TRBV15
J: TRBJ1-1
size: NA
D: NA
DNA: TGTGCCACCAGCAGAGGTCAGGAAATGCCGGGGAGAAACACTGAAGCTTTCTTT
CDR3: CATSRGQEMPGRNTEAFF

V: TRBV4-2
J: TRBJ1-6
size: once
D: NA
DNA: TGTGCCAGCAGCCAAGAAAGGGGAAATAATTCACCCCTCCACTTT
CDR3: CASSQERGNNSPLHF

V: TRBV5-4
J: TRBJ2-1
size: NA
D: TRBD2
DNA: TGTGCCAGCAGCTCTAGCGGGCCCGTTGAGCAGTTCTTC
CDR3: CASSSSGPVEQFF

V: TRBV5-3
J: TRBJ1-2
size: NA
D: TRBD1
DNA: TGTGCCAGAAGAAAGACGGCCTCCACAGGGGGCGCGATCTATGGCTACACCTTC
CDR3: CARRKTASTGGAIYGYTF

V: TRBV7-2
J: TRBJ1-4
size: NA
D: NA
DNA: TGTGCCAGCAGCCTCGTGATGTGGCAGGGGCGCCGAATAGGTGAAAAACTGTTTTTT
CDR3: CASSLVMWQGRRIGEKLFF

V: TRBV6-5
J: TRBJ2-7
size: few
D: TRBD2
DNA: TGTGCCAGCACGAGAGCGGGGGAGCAGTACTTC
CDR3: CASTRAGEQYF

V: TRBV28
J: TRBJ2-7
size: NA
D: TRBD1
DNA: TGTGCCAGCGGCGGAGACAGGGCCTACGAGCAGTACTTC
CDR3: CASGGDRAYEQYF

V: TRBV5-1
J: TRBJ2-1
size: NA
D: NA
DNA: TGCGCCAGCAGCGTGGAGGACTATATGTTCTTC
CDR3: CASSVEDYMFF

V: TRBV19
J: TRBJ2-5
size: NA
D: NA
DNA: TGTGCCAGTAGTATGCAAACTAGCCAAGAGACCCAGTACTTC
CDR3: CASSMQTSQETQYF